What follows describes a single TCR beta chain. Antigen: not known. This entry is derived from a study of radiotherapy plus CTLA-4 blockade in lung cancer. At the level of the study: In approximately 17% of patients, objective responses were seen; approximately 31% had disease control. Overall study results and limits: Interferon-beta, together with early blood T cell clone dynamics, reportedly best predicted response. An expansion of tumor-derived TCR clones occurred in blood after radiotherapy plus ipilimumab.

Focal radiation was given together with CTLA-4 blockade (ipilimumab) to patients with chemo-refractory metastatic non-small-cell lung cancer. Clones were read by immunoSEQ multiplex PCR, and TCRdb kept only the in-frame ones, dropping some. The table lists roughly 86,000 clones, roughly four fifths of them singletons. The germline V gene encodes CDR1 ENHRY and CDR2 SYGVKD. J lost 4 bases, V lost 3 bases, and 3 bases had no gene match. The CDR3 is made up of 14 amino acids. Sequencing used peripheral blood, obtained from a patient treated with radiotherapy plus ipilimumab. The chain links TRBV10-3 to TRBJ1-5; 7 positions agree with TRBD1. This sequence was found in a human donor with non-small cell lung cancer who had stable disease on radiotherapy plus ipilimumab. CDR3: CAISDRTGNQPQHF. The CDR3 DNA is TGTGCCATCAGTGATAGGACAGGAAATCAGCCCCAGCATTTT.